This is a list of T cell receptor beta chains from one sample in a study of identical twins. MiXCR, applied by TCRdb to the 5' RACE reads, yields one record per CDR3 protein. This table has about 530,000 distinct CDR3 sequences, approximately 20% appearing once. The sample was also linked to a second study, of yellow fever vaccine responses in identical twins.

Sequencing was carried out using CD4+ T cells sorted from blood. The source of these receptors is a woman under 30 in good health. Both conserved end residues are part of each CDR3. Each record gives: J gene, D gene, V gene, clone size, CDR3 DNA, CDR3 protein. A D gene is named only where the DNA matches it firmly. The listing skips clone size in some rows; elsewhere it reads once, few, many or a size class.

J gene: TRBJ1-6
D gene: TRBD1
V gene: TRBV7-9
clone size: few
CDR3 DNA: TGTGCCAGCAGCGAACAGGGGGTCTGGAATTCACCCCTCCACTTT
CDR3 protein: CASSEQGVWNSPLHF

J gene: TRBJ2-5
D gene: NA
V gene: TRBV20-1
clone size: NA
CDR3 DNA: TGCAGTGCTACCTTTGGGCCCGGAGGAGAGACCCAGTACTTC
CDR3 protein: CSATFGPGGETQYF

J gene: TRBJ1-6
D gene: NA
V gene: TRBV20-1
clone size: few
CDR3 DNA: TGCAGTGCCCCGGGACACCGTAATTCACCCCTCCACTTT
CDR3 protein: CSAPGHRNSPLHF

J gene: TRBJ2-2
D gene: TRBD1
V gene: TRBV5-1
clone size: few
CDR3 DNA: TGCGCCAGCAGCTTGGAGGGACAGCCCACCGGGGAGCTGTTTTTT
CDR3 protein: CASSLEGQPTGELFF

J gene: TRBJ2-7
D gene: NA
V gene: TRBV24-1
clone size: NA
CDR3 DNA: TGTGCCACCAGTCGGGCAGGGGAGAGCTACGAGCAGTACTTC
CDR3 protein: CATSRAGESYEQYF

J gene: TRBJ2-1
D gene: NA
V gene: TRBV19
clone size: few
CDR3 DNA: TGTGCCAGTAGTAAGGGCAGGGGGAAGGTTAGCGGGTCCTACAATGAGCAGTTCTTC
CDR3 protein: CASSKGRGKVSGSYNEQFF

J gene: TRBJ2-3
D gene: TRBD2
V gene: TRBV20-1
clone size: NA
CDR3 DNA: TGCAGTGCTCCTCAGCTCGGGGGGGCCACAGATACGCAGTATTTT
CDR3 protein: CSAPQLGGATDTQYF

J gene: TRBJ2-1
D gene: NA
V gene: TRBV29-1
clone size: few
CDR3 DNA: TGCAGCGTACGGGAGACCCTTGGAGTTGAGCAGTTCTTC
CDR3 protein: CSVRETLGVEQFF

J gene: TRBJ2-5
D gene: NA
V gene: TRBV5-1
clone size: NA
CDR3 DNA: TGCGCCAGCAGCGCAACCGGGGTACCCCAAGAGACCCAGTACTTC
CDR3 protein: CASSATGVPQETQYF

J gene: TRBJ1-1
D gene: TRBD1
V gene: TRBV7-9
clone size: NA
CDR3 DNA: TGTGCCAGCAGCTCCCTACCCGGGACAGGGAATACTGAAGCTTTCTTT
CDR3 protein: CASSSLPGTGNTEAFF

J gene: TRBJ2-2
D gene: NA
V gene: TRBV20-1
clone size: few
CDR3 DNA: TGCAGTGCTAGAAGTAGGGGAGCCGGGGAGCTGTTTTTT
CDR3 protein: CSARSRGAGELFF

J gene: TRBJ2-5
D gene: TRBD1
V gene: TRBV6-1
clone size: few
CDR3 DNA: TGTGCCAGCAGGGCCACGAGACAGGGGTGGGAGACCCAGTACTTC
CDR3 protein: CASRATRQGWETQYF

J gene: TRBJ1-1
D gene: NA
V gene: TRBV2
clone size: few
CDR3 DNA: TGTGCCAGCAGTGTAACCAAGAACACTGAAGCTTTCTTT
CDR3 protein: CASSVTKNTEAFF

J gene: TRBJ2-3
D gene: NA
V gene: TRBV7-2
clone size: few
CDR3 DNA: TGTGCCAGCAGCTTAGGGTGGCTACAAGGCGCAGATACGCAGTATTTT
CDR3 protein: CASSLGWLQGADTQYF

J gene: TRBJ2-1
D gene: TRBD1
V gene: TRBV5-1
clone size: NA
CDR3 DNA: TGCGCCAGCAGCTTGGAACAGGGGGCCCAGTTCTTC
CDR3 protein: CASSLEQGAQFF

J gene: TRBJ2-3
D gene: NA
V gene: TRBV6-5
clone size: few
CDR3 DNA: TGTGCCAGCAGCTATGATAGGTCAAGGGATACGCAGTATTTT
CDR3 protein: CASSYDRSRDTQYF

J gene: TRBJ2-3
D gene: NA
V gene: TRBV29-1
clone size: NA
CDR3 DNA: TGCAGCGTTGAAGATCAGGCGGGAATGCTCACAGATACGCAGTATTTT
CDR3 protein: CSVEDQAGMLTDTQYF

J gene: TRBJ2-5
D gene: NA
V gene: TRBV2
clone size: few
CDR3 DNA: TGTGCCAGCAGTCAGGTGAAGACCCAGTACTTC
CDR3 protein: CASSQVKTQYF

J gene: TRBJ2-3
D gene: TRBD2
V gene: TRBV7-2
clone size: NA
CDR3 DNA: TGTGCCAGCAGCTCTAACGGGGGGGCTGCAGATACGCAGTATTTT
CDR3 protein: CASSSNGGAADTQYF

J gene: TRBJ1-2
D gene: NA
V gene: TRBV12-3/TRBV12-4
clone size: NA
CDR3 DNA: TGTGCCAGCAGTTTAGATCAGGGTAACTATGGCTACACCTTC
CDR3 protein: CASSLDQGNYGYTF

J gene: TRBJ2-7
D gene: TRBD1
V gene: TRBV29-1
clone size: NA
CDR3 DNA: TGCAGCGTTCAAACCGGGACAGGATCCTACGAGCAGTACTTC
CDR3 protein: CSVQTGTGSYEQYF

J gene: TRBJ2-5
D gene: NA
V gene: TRBV20-1
clone size: NA
CDR3 DNA: TGCAGTGCTAGAGGATGGCAAGAGACCCAGTACTTC
CDR3 protein: CSARGWQETQYF

J gene: TRBJ2-3
D gene: NA
V gene: TRBV7-3
clone size: few
CDR3 DNA: TGTGCCAGCAGCTTAACGGGGCGGACCTCCACAGATACGCAGTATTTT
CDR3 protein: CASSLTGRTSTDTQYF

J gene: TRBJ2-1
D gene: TRBD2
V gene: TRBV4-2
clone size: NA
CDR3 DNA: TGTGCCAGCAGCCAAGATGCGACTAGCGGGCCGTACAATGAGCAGTTCTTC
CDR3 protein: CASSQDATSGPYNEQFF

J gene: TRBJ2-1
D gene: TRBD2
V gene: TRBV4-1
clone size: NA
CDR3 DNA: TGCGCCAGCAGCCAAAAGCGGGAGTCAAGGGACAATGAGCAGTTCTTC
CDR3 protein: CASSQKRESRDNEQFF

J gene: TRBJ2-7
D gene: NA
V gene: TRBV12-3/TRBV12-4
clone size: few
CDR3 DNA: TGTGCCAGCACGTCTCGAGGGGACTACGAGCAGTACTTC
CDR3 protein: CASTSRGDYEQYF

J gene: TRBJ2-1
D gene: TRBD2
V gene: TRBV7-9
clone size: NA
CDR3 DNA: TGTGCCAGCAGCTGGCTAGCGGGAAGTGTCAATGAGCAGTTCTTC
CDR3 protein: CASSWLAGSVNEQFF

J gene: TRBJ2-1
D gene: NA
V gene: TRBV5-6
clone size: NA
CDR3 DNA: TGTGCCAGTAACTATTATAGCTCCTACAATGAGCAGTTCTTC
CDR3 protein: CASNYYSSYNEQFF

J gene: TRBJ2-1
D gene: TRBD1
V gene: TRBV10-2
clone size: few
CDR3 DNA: TGCGCCAGCTGGGGACAGGGCACTCCAGGGGGTGAGCAGTTCTTC
CDR3 protein: CASWGQGTPGGEQFF

J gene: TRBJ2-1
D gene: TRBD1
V gene: TRBV7-9
clone size: few
CDR3 DNA: TGTGCCAGCAGCCAGCGGACAGGGGTTGACAATGAGCAGTTCTTC
CDR3 protein: CASSQRTGVDNEQFF

J gene: TRBJ1-6
D gene: NA
V gene: TRBV27
clone size: few
CDR3 DNA: TGTGCCAGCAGTTTATTGGGGAAATCCTATAATTCACCCCTCCACTTT
CDR3 protein: CASSLLGKSYNSPLHF

J gene: TRBJ2-1
D gene: NA
V gene: TRBV7-2
clone size: NA
CDR3 DNA: TGTGCCAGCAGCTCACCGGATCAGGCAAAGGGTGAGCAGTTCTTC
CDR3 protein: CASSSPDQAKGEQFF

J gene: TRBJ2-3
D gene: TRBD2
V gene: TRBV5-5
clone size: NA
CDR3 DNA: TGTGCCAGCAGTCGTAGCGGGCTGAGCACAGATACGCAGTATTTT
CDR3 protein: CASSRSGLSTDTQYF

J gene: TRBJ2-2
D gene: NA
V gene: TRBV12-3/TRBV12-4
clone size: many
CDR3 DNA: TGTGCCAGCAGTTTGGGGGCTCCGACTACCGGGGAGCTGTTTTTT
CDR3 protein: CASSLGAPTTGELFF

J gene: TRBJ2-5
D gene: NA
V gene: TRBV20-1
clone size: few
CDR3 DNA: TGCAGTGCTAGACCCTCCCAGGTGACCCAGTACTTC
CDR3 protein: CSARPSQVTQYF

J gene: TRBJ2-3
D gene: TRBD1
V gene: TRBV29-1
clone size: NA
CDR3 DNA: TGCAGCGGCCTAGGGGGCCAGAGCACAGATACGCAGTATTTT
CDR3 protein: CSGLGGQSTDTQYF

J gene: TRBJ2-7
D gene: NA
V gene: TRBV29-1
clone size: few
CDR3 DNA: TGCAGCGTCTCGGGAGCTGGCTACGAGCAGTACTTC
CDR3 protein: CSVSGAGYEQYF

J gene: TRBJ2-7
D gene: TRBD2
V gene: TRBV20-1
clone size: NA
CDR3 DNA: TGCAGTGCTAGGTTAGCGGGCTACTACGAGCAGTACTTC
CDR3 protein: CSARLAGYYEQYF

J gene: TRBJ1-6
D gene: NA
V gene: TRBV5-5
clone size: few
CDR3 DNA: TGTGCCAGCAGCTTGGGGGGATTGGATTCACCCCTCCACTTT
CDR3 protein: CASSLGGLDSPLHF

J gene: TRBJ2-2
D gene: NA
V gene: TRBV7-2
clone size: few
CDR3 DNA: TGTGCCAGCAGCGCCCACTCCGGGCTTATACCCACCGGGGAGCTGTTTTTT
CDR3 protein: CASSAHSGLIPTGELFF

J gene: TRBJ2-1
D gene: NA
V gene: TRBV20-1
clone size: few
CDR3 DNA: TGCAGTGCTAGAGGTCTCGGAAACTCCTACAATGAGCAGTTCTTC
CDR3 protein: CSARGLGNSYNEQFF

J gene: TRBJ1-2
D gene: TRBD1
V gene: TRBV5-1
clone size: few
CDR3 DNA: TGCGCCAGCAGCCCCCAGGGACAGGGTGTAGGTGGCTACACCTTC
CDR3 protein: CASSPQGQGVGGYTF

J gene: TRBJ2-1
D gene: NA
V gene: TRBV4-2
clone size: few
CDR3 DNA: TGTGCCAGCAGCCATTACCTTCCGGGGGTCTACGAGCAGTTCTTC
CDR3 protein: CASSHYLPGVYEQFF

J gene: TRBJ2-7
D gene: NA
V gene: TRBV10-3
clone size: NA
CDR3 DNA: TGTGCCATCAGTGAGAGCGTCCGACAGGCCTACGAGCAGTACTTC
CDR3 protein: CAISESVRQAYEQYF

J gene: TRBJ1-6
D gene: TRBD1
V gene: TRBV6-5
clone size: NA
CDR3 DNA: TGTGCCAGCAGTTACTCCGGGACAGGGGAGTCACCCCTCCACTTT
CDR3 protein: CASSYSGTGESPLHF

J gene: TRBJ2-5
D gene: NA
V gene: TRBV19
clone size: few
CDR3 DNA: TGTGCCAGTAGTCGTACTTCGGGGGCCGTAGAGACCCAGTACTTC
CDR3 protein: CASSRTSGAVETQYF

J gene: TRBJ2-3
D gene: TRBD2
V gene: TRBV19
clone size: NA
CDR3 DNA: TGTGCCAGTAGTATAGCGACTAGCGGGGGGGCATCAGATACGCAGTATTTT
CDR3 protein: CASSIATSGGASDTQYF

J gene: TRBJ2-3
D gene: NA
V gene: TRBV15
clone size: NA
CDR3 DNA: TGTGCCACCAGCGGATGGCAGGGGTCAGATACGCAGTATTTT
CDR3 protein: CATSGWQGSDTQYF

J gene: TRBJ1-2
D gene: TRBD1
V gene: TRBV19
clone size: NA
CDR3 DNA: TGTGCCAGCACGGACAGGGAACTCTATGGCTACACCTTC
CDR3 protein: CASTDRELYGYTF

J gene: TRBJ2-7
D gene: NA
V gene: TRBV12-3/TRBV12-4
clone size: NA
CDR3 DNA: TGTGCCAGCAGCCGACCTAGCGCTTCCTACGAGCAGTACTTC
CDR3 protein: CASSRPSASYEQYF

J gene: TRBJ2-2
D gene: NA
V gene: TRBV12-3/TRBV12-4
clone size: NA
CDR3 DNA: TGTGCCAGCAGTTTTATGTCCGGGAGCCTGAACACCGGGGAGCTGTTTTTT
CDR3 protein: CASSFMSGSLNTGELFF

J gene: TRBJ2-1
D gene: NA
V gene: TRBV5-1
clone size: few
CDR3 DNA: TGCGCCAGCAGCTCGCCGCACCTGGGGAATGAGCAGTTCTTC
CDR3 protein: CASSSPHLGNEQFF

J gene: TRBJ1-2
D gene: TRBD1
V gene: TRBV5-5
clone size: few
CDR3 DNA: TGTGCCAGCAGCAATAAGGTGGATGCAGGGGGTCCTTTCGGCTACACCTTC
CDR3 protein: CASSNKVDAGGPFGYTF

J gene: TRBJ1-2
D gene: TRBD1
V gene: TRBV12-3/TRBV12-4
clone size: NA
CDR3 DNA: TGTGCCAGCACCTCAGGAGGGGGCGGCTACACCTTC
CDR3 protein: CASTSGGGGYTF

J gene: TRBJ2-4
D gene: NA
V gene: TRBV11-2
clone size: NA
CDR3 DNA: TGTGCCAGCAGCCCCCCGGGGAAACTAGCCAAAAACATTCAGTACTTC
CDR3 protein: CASSPPGKLAKNIQYF